This T cell receptor (beta chain) stems from a study of vaccination and CD4 T cells after COVID-19. Remarks on this clonotype: Its specificity is unknown.

CD4+ T cells that had been cultured provided DNA sequenced with the Oncomine TCR Beta short-read assay. Via MiXCR, TCRdb re-called the PCR reads, giving one row per CDR3 protein. The data show 10,000 to 15,000 distinct CDR3 sequences, with around 76% seen just once and about 7.5% held by the top ten. Noted treatment: roughly nine-day PBMC culture with coronavirus spike peptide pools or control peptides (ViraFEST assay). The CDR3 length is 14 residues. CDR1 and CDR2 from the germline V gene are DFQATT and SNEGSKA (reference sequence). With 0 bases clipped from V and 6 bases from J, the junction kept 1 base outside the gene matches.

This chain uses TRBV20-1 with TRBJ1-6, with 8 positions matching TRBD1. The sample consisted of CD4+ T cells from blood, cultured in vitro, taken after SARS-CoV-2 vaccination. The source of this sequence is a human donor who received a COVID-19 vaccine. Here the CDR3 reads CSARDDRGNSPLHF. DNA for the CDR3: TGCAGTGCTAGAGACGACAGGGGTAATTCACCCCTCCACTTT.